This T cell receptor beta chain is drawn from a study of immune evolution from preneoplasia to lung adenocarcinoma (dated by TCRdb to about 2021). Background on the whole study: The study combined immune gene expression, TCR sequencing and multiplex immunofluorescence to profile immune contexture across lung adenocarcinoma precursors and invasive adenocarcinoma. According to the study, roughly 100 samples were used for TCR sequencing. A total of roughly 46 patients contributed TCR sequencing data. Whole exome sequencing and methylation data from the same cohort of nodules were integrated with the immune data. Class I HLA alleles were inferred from exome data with POLYSOLVER, and allele-specific HLA loss was detected with LOHHLA. Resected precursor lesions (AAH, AIS, MIA) and invasive adenocarcinomas were compared with paired morphologically normal lung tissue. The sample size depended on which specimens were available, not on a prior power calculation. A total of around 56 patients with pulmonary nodules who underwent surgical resection were included in the overall cohort.

This clone occurred once. Its antigen is unknown. The sample holds no much larger clone one base away, and base qualities are not on file. Using the immunoSEQ hsTCRbeta Kit, TCR beta CDR3 regions were sequenced from DNA. The study's processing was this. TCR sequencing data were analysed with the ImmunoSEQ Analyzer. T cell clonality was calculated on productive rearrangements as 1 minus Pielou's evenness. The inverse Simpson index, applied to productive templates, was used to measure T cell diversity. T cell density was defined as TCR beta template counts normalized to usable DNA, with usable DNA estimated by amplifying and sequencing housekeeping genes. TCR metrics were compared across histologic stages using two-sided Kruskal-Wallis tests. Held by TCRdb, this immuneACCESS table contains in-frame sequences only and omits some clones. Under half of the omission traces to an unresolved V gene where checked; the cause of the rest is unknown. That table furnishes V, J and clone size, whereas the DNA furnished D and trimming. Recorded for this sample are 2,500 to 3,500 clones; about four fifths of them occurred a single time. The biggest ten clones account for 7.5% to 9.5% of the sample.

Here is what the overall study found, with its caveats: Normal lung had the highest top T cell clone frequencies, and these frequencies appeared to fall progressively from AAH through AIS, MIA and invasive adenocarcinoma. Because all patients were from Japan and China, applicability to Western populations was uncertain. The findings were based on association rather than direct causation, and larger cohorts with long-term follow-up and longitudinal biopsies were deemed needed. Clonality was highest in normal lung, while later-stage lesions appeared to show lower clonality but higher T cell density and diversity.

Resection was performed on patients in Japan or China between about 2013 and 2018. Two lung cancer pathologists independently confirmed the histologic diagnosis of each case on H&E slides. The AllPrep DNA/RNA FFPE Kit was used to isolate DNA from FFPE tissue. The receptor comes from a person aged 70 to 85 with lung adenocarcinoma. What was sequenced was FFPE adjacent normal lung tissue.

The nucleotides are TGTGCCAGCAGCCACGCGGCTACAGAGACTGAAGCTTTCTTT. Translated, it reads CASSHAATETEAFF. The sequence joins TRBV4-2 to TRBJ1-1; the D gene cannot be named for sure. Trimming takes 3 bases from V and 5 bases from J, and the germline ends sit 13 bases apart. The CDR3 has 14 amino acids, counting the end cysteine and phenylalanine. CDR3 DNA only is kept here, 42 bases in frame from base 1. CDR1 is given as LGHNA and CDR2 as YNFKEQ, both from the germline V gene.